Presented here are 7 T cell receptor beta chains from one specimen sequenced in a study of human T cells and chemical hapten exposure. Time point given: healthy volunteer bleed at 2 weeks. Total RNA came from unfractionated whole blood. TCRdb redid the calling of the RACE reads with MiXCR, one entry per CDR3 protein. The sample has approximately 44,000 distinct CDR3 sequences; around 4.5% are singletons. Source material: whole blood. Every receptor here comes from a human donor in good health. Some clones in this sample may be carry-over from other donors' samples.

The table lists this clonotype with a few counts. V and J are TRBV5-4 and TRBJ1-2, with TRBD1 matching 8 bases. Trimming cost V 3 bases and J 8 bases; bases outside gene matches: 6. The CDR3 runs 13 residues. Germline V CDR1 and CDR2: SGHNT, YYREEE (reference sequence). The CDR3 nucleotides read TGTGCCAGCAGCTCGGACAGGGCAAGCGGCTACACCTTC. It encodes CASSSDRASGYTF.

This clonotype was detected a few times. The chain couples TRBV7-6 to TRBJ2-3; 7 bases agree with TRBD2. CDR3 size: 16 residues. V gave up 2 bases and J gave up 0 bases; unmatched junction bases: 5. Germline lookup yields CDR1 SGHVS and CDR2 FNYEAQ. Written as DNA, the CDR3 is TGTGCCAGCAGCTTAAGCGCTAGCGGAAGCACAGATACGCAGTATTTT. Its translation is CASSLSASGSTDTQYF. Combining the CDR3 with reference TRBV7-6 and TRBJ2-3 gives the whole variable domain GAGVSQSPRYKVTKRGQDVALRCDPISGHVSLYWYRQALGQGPEFLTYFNYEAQQDKSGLPNDRFSAERPEGSISTLTIQRTEQRDSAMYRCASSLSASGSTDTQYFGPGTRLTVL.

This clonotype was observed at least ten times. The gene calls are TRBV6-2 or TRBV6-3 and TRBJ2-2; maybe TRBD1 (5 bases). This CDR3 has 15 amino acids. CDR1 MNHEY and CDR2 SVGEGT come from the germline V gene. V lost 5 bases and J 4 bases, leaving 14 bases between the germline ends. The CDR3 coding sequence is TGTGCCAGCAGTAACAGACAGCCCCTCACCGGGGAGCTGTTTTTT. Protein sequence: CASSNRQPLTGELFF.

V gene TRBV28 combines with J gene TRBJ1-6, with 7 bases matching TRBD1. V dropped 7 bases and J dropped 9; count of bases not matched to a gene: 15. Germline CDR1 reads MDHEN; CDR2 reads SYDVKM. The CDR3 consists of 16 residues. CDR3 bases: TGTGCCAGCACCCCCCAGAGACAGGGAATGAGTTCACCCCTCCACTTT. Encoded protein: CASTPQRQGMSSPLHF. The full variable domain, completed using reference TRBV28 and TRBJ1-6, is DVKVTQSSRYLVKRTGEKVFLECVQDMDHENMFWYRQDPGLGLRLIYFSYDVKMKEKGDIPEGYSVSREKKERFSLILESASTNQTSMYLCASTPQRQGMSSPLHFGNGTRLTVT.

This clonotype showed up many times. This chain uses TRBV4-1 with TRBJ2-2; perhaps D is TRBD1 or TRBD2 (5 bases each). This CDR3 is built from 16 residues. CDR1 and CDR2 (germline): MGHRA, YSYEKL. V lost 4 bases to trimming and J lost 6 bases, with 18 bases between them. This CDR3 is CASSPVDMGVAGELFF. The CDR3 nucleotides are TGCGCCAGCAGCCCAGTGGATATGGGGGTGGCCGGGGAGCTGTTTTTT.

This clonotype has a count of ten or more. The chain recombines TRBV5-1 with TRBJ1-1; D perhaps matches TRBD1 (6 bases). CDR3 length: 15 residues. Trimming removed 2 bases from V and 0 bases from J, with 11 bases in between. CDR1 is SGHRS and CDR2 is YFSETQ in the germline V gene. The CDR3 here is CASSLPGVMNTEAFF. The CDR3 DNA sequence: TGCGCCAGCAGCTTACCAGGGGTAATGAACACTGAAGCTTTCTTT.

This clonotype turned up a few times. V usage is TRBV27 and J usage is TRBJ2-5, with D perhaps TRBD2 (5 bases). CDR1 is MNHEY and CDR2 is SMNVEV in the germline V gene (reference sequence). The CDR3 covers 14 residues. With 5 bases removed from V and 4 bases from J, the gap between germline ends came to 14 bases. CDR3 residues: CASSPRSRAETQYF. The CDR3 DNA sequence: TGTGCCAGCAGTCCGCGATCGCGGGCAGAGACCCAGTACTTC.